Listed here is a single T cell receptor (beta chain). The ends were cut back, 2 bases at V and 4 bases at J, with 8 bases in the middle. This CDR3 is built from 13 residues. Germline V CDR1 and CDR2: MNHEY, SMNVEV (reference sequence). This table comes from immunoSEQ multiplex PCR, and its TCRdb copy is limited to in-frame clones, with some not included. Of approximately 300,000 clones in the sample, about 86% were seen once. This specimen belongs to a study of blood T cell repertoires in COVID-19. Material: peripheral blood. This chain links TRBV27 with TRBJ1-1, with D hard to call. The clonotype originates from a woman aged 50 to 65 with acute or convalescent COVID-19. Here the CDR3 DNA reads TGTGCCAGCAGTTTAGAGAGAAGCACTGAAGCTTTCTTT. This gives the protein CASSLERSTEAFF.